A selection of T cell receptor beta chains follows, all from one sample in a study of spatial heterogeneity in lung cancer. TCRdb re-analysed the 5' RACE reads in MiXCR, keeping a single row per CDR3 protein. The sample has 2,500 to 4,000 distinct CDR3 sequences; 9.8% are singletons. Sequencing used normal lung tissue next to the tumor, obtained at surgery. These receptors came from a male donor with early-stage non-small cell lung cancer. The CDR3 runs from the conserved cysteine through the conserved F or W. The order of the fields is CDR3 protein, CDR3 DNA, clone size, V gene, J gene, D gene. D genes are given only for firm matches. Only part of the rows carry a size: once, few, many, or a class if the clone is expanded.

CDR3: CASSYSLDRVNNEQFF
DNA: TGTGCCAGCAGTTACTCGCTGGACAGGGTCAACAATGAGCAGTTCTTC
size: many
V: TRBV6-5
J: TRBJ2-1
D: TRBD1

CDR3: CASSETAGLSSYNEQFF
DNA: TGTGCCAGCAGCGAAACAGCGGGCCTGAGCTCCTACAATGAGCAGTTCTTC
size: .
V: TRBV7-2
J: TRBJ2-1
D: .

CDR3: CASSLRWGTHNNSTDTQYF
DNA: TGTGCCAGCAGCTTACGATGGGGGACTCACAATAATAGCACAGATACGCAGTATTTT
size: medium-sized
V: TRBV7-9
J: TRBJ2-3
D: .

CDR3: CASSPAGRDTEAFF
DNA: TGTGCCAGCTCACCGGCGGGAAGGGACACTGAAGCTTTCTTT
size: .
V: TRBV18
J: TRBJ1-1
D: .

CDR3: CASSHLGLAGLNEQFF
DNA: TGTGCCAGCAGCCACTTGGGACTAGCGGGACTCAATGAGCAGTTCTTC
size: few
V: TRBV3-1
J: TRBJ2-1
D: TRBD2

CDR3: CASSPLSGRGQPQHF
DNA: TGTGCCAGCAGTCCTCTCTCCGGGCGGGGTCAGCCCCAGCATTTT
size: .
V: TRBV2
J: TRBJ1-5
D: .

CDR3: CASNAGTLANFPYEQYF
DNA: TGTGCCAGCAACGCCGGGACCCTAGCTAATTTCCCCTACGAGCAGTACTTC
size: medium-sized
V: TRBV9
J: TRBJ2-7
D: .

CDR3: CASSEAGWGGTDTQYF
DNA: TGTGCCAGCAGTGAAGCTGGCTGGGGTGGCACAGATACGCAGTATTTT
size: many
V: TRBV6-1
J: TRBJ2-3
D: .

CDR3: CASGPGRHSYNEQFF
DNA: TGTGCTAGTGGCCCAGGGAGGCACTCCTACAATGAGCAGTTCTTC
size: .
V: TRBV12-5
J: TRBJ2-1
D: .

CDR3: CASSAGNPRETQYF
DNA: TGCGCCAGCAGCGCAGGAAACCCAAGAGAGACCCAGTACTTC
size: many
V: TRBV5-1
J: TRBJ2-5
D: .

CDR3: CASSGPTGTGIQYF
DNA: TGTGCCAGCAGCGGGCCGACAGGGACCGGCATTCAGTACTTC
size: medium-sized
V: TRBV9
J: TRBJ2-4
D: TRBD1

CDR3: CASSSIDREDYGYTF
DNA: TGTGCCAGCAGCTCCATCGACAGGGAGGACTATGGCTACACCTTC
size: .
V: TRBV5-6
J: TRBJ1-2
D: TRBD1

CDR3: CASSYETGFYYGYTF
DNA: TGTGCCAGCAGTTACGAGACAGGGTTTTACTATGGCTACACCTTC
size: medium-sized
V: TRBV6-2/TRBV6-3
J: TRBJ1-2
D: TRBD1

CDR3: CASSVVGLALDTQYF
DNA: TGTGCCAGCAGCGTAGTTGGACTAGCGTTGGATACGCAGTATTTT
size: many
V: TRBV9
J: TRBJ2-3
D: TRBD2

CDR3: CASSQTGNRYEQYF
DNA: TGTGCCAGCAGCCAAACCGGGAATCGCTACGAGCAGTACTTC
size: large
V: TRBV14
J: TRBJ2-7
D: .

CDR3: CASSPRRDTPYEQYF
DNA: TGTGCCAGCAGTCCCCGAAGGGATACGCCCTACGAGCAGTACTTC
size: medium-sized
V: TRBV27
J: TRBJ2-7
D: .

CDR3: CASSQGWTGADEQFF
DNA: TGCGCCAGCAGCCAAGGGTGGACAGGGGCCGATGAGCAGTTCTTC
size: .
V: TRBV4-3
J: TRBJ2-1
D: TRBD1

CDR3: CASSHQETQYF
DNA: TGTGCCAGCAGTCACCAAGAGACCCAGTACTTC
size: medium-sized
V: TRBV12-3/TRBV12-4
J: TRBJ2-5
D: .

CDR3: CASSLLGLAGTGNEQFF
DNA: TGTGCCAGCAGCCTTCTAGGACTAGCGGGAACTGGCAATGAGCAGTTCTTC
size: many
V: TRBV3-1
J: TRBJ2-1
D: TRBD2

CDR3: CASSYSQGVYTEAFF
DNA: TGTGCCAGCAGTTACTCGCAGGGGGTGTACACTGAAGCTTTCTTT
size: medium-sized
V: TRBV6-6
J: TRBJ1-1
D: TRBD1

CDR3: CSARSGGAVGELFF
DNA: TGCAGTGCTAGAAGCGGGGGGGCGGTCGGGGAGCTGTTTTTT
size: medium-sized
V: TRBV20-1
J: TRBJ2-2
D: TRBD2

CDR3: CASSSTYEQYF
DNA: TGTGCCAGCAGCTCCACCTACGAGCAGTACTTC
size: medium-sized
V: TRBV7-9
J: TRBJ2-7
D: .

CDR3: CASSRGRAYEQYF
DNA: TGTGCCAGCAGCCGGGGACGAGCCTACGAGCAGTACTTC
size: medium-sized
V: TRBV5-4
J: TRBJ2-7
D: .

CDR3: CASRRGLNTEAFF
DNA: TGTGCCAGCAGAAGAGGTTTGAACACTGAAGCTTTCTTT
size: .
V: TRBV6-6
J: TRBJ1-1
D: .

CDR3: CASTRQPRGNTEAFF
DNA: TGTGCCAGCACCCGGCAACCCCGGGGGAACACTGAAGCTTTCTTT
size: medium-sized
V: TRBV7-2
J: TRBJ1-1
D: .

CDR3: CASSPTGGNYGYTF
DNA: TGTGCCAGCAGCCCGACAGGGGGCAACTATGGCTACACCTTC
size: .
V: TRBV5-4
J: TRBJ1-2
D: TRBD1

CDR3: CSARGQGARYEKLFF
DNA: TGCAGTGCCAGGGGACAGGGGGCGCGATATGAAAAACTGTTTTTT
size: many
V: TRBV20-1
J: TRBJ1-4
D: TRBD1

CDR3: CSARDPSRDLNSPLHF
DNA: TGCAGTGCTAGAGATCCAAGCAGGGATCTTAATTCACCCCTCCACTTT
size: few
V: TRBV20-1
J: TRBJ1-6
D: .

CDR3: CASSQDIRDSYGYTF
DNA: TGTGCCAGCAGCCAAGATATCAGAGACAGCTATGGCTACACCTTC
size: many
V: TRBV3-1
J: TRBJ1-2
D: .

CDR3: CASSPRYSPLHF
DNA: TGTGCCAGCAGCCCCCGATATTCACCCCTCCACTTT
size: few
V: TRBV7-9
J: TRBJ1-6
D: .

CDR3: CSVLSGHRNTEAFF
DNA: TGCAGCGTCCTCAGTGGACACCGGAACACTGAAGCTTTCTTT
size: many
V: TRBV29-1
J: TRBJ1-1
D: .

CDR3: CASSGWTGNYGANVLTF
DNA: TGTGCCAGCAGTGGGTGGACAGGGAACTATGGGGCCAACGTCCTGACTTTC
size: .
V: TRBV25-1
J: TRBJ2-6
D: TRBD1

CDR3: CASALGGRDTDTQYF
DNA: TGTGCCAGCGCCCTAGGCGGGAGGGACACAGATACGCAGTATTTT
size: medium-sized
V: TRBV2
J: TRBJ2-3
D: TRBD2

CDR3: CASSQPLSSQVGGLNEQFF
DNA: TGTGCCAGCAGCCAACCCCTCTCAAGCCAGGTGGGAGGATTGAATGAGCAGTTCTTC
size: few
V: TRBV3-1
J: TRBJ2-1
D: .

CDR3: CASSYREVANYGYTF
DNA: TGTGCCAGCAGTTATCGAGAGGTAGCTAACTATGGCTACACCTTC
size: medium-sized
V: TRBV6-6
J: TRBJ1-2
D: .

CDR3: CASSPLIGIPQFF
DNA: TGTGCCAGCAGTCCATTGATCGGGATCCCGCAGTTCTTC
size: many
V: TRBV27
J: TRBJ2-1
D: .

CDR3: CASSSGQPGNTEAFF
DNA: TGTGCCAGCAGTTCGGGACAGCCGGGTAACACTGAAGCTTTCTTT
size: medium-sized
V: TRBV27
J: TRBJ1-1
D: TRBD1

CDR3: CASSPGQGAQGDEKLFF
DNA: TGCGCCAGCAGCCCCGGACAGGGGGCGCAGGGGGATGAAAAACTGTTTTTT
size: many
V: TRBV5-1
J: TRBJ1-4
D: TRBD1

CDR3: CASSLLAGPYEQYF
DNA: TGTGCCAGCAGTCTACTAGCGGGCCCCTACGAGCAGTACTTC
size: medium-sized
V: TRBV6-2/TRBV6-3
J: TRBJ2-7
D: TRBD2

CDR3: CASSESGGRAGELFF
DNA: TGTGCCAGCAGTGAAAGCGGGGGGCGCGCCGGGGAGCTGTTTTTT
size: medium-sized
V: TRBV25-1
J: TRBJ2-2
D: TRBD2

CDR3: CASSVAGTDTQYF
DNA: TGTGCCAGCAGCGTAGCTGGGACAGATACGCAGTATTTT
size: many
V: TRBV9
J: TRBJ2-3
D: .

CDR3: CSARDQDTQYF
DNA: TGCAGTGCTAGAGATCAAGATACGCAGTATTTT
size: few
V: TRBV20-1
J: TRBJ2-3
D: .

CDR3: CATSDSKGLAGRLGNEQFF
DNA: TGTGCCACCAGTGACTCGAAGGGACTAGCGGGACGCCTGGGGAATGAGCAGTTCTTC
size: medium-sized
V: TRBV24-1
J: TRBJ2-1
D: TRBD2

CDR3: CARSLDRNTEAFF
DNA: TGTGCCAGAAGCTTGGACAGGAACACTGAAGCTTTCTTT
size: many
V: TRBV5-3
J: TRBJ1-1
D: .

CDR3: CASSQEKFGVSNQPQHF
DNA: TGTGCCAGCAGCCAAGAAAAATTCGGGGTGAGCAATCAGCCCCAGCATTTT
size: many
V: TRBV3-1
J: TRBJ1-5
D: .